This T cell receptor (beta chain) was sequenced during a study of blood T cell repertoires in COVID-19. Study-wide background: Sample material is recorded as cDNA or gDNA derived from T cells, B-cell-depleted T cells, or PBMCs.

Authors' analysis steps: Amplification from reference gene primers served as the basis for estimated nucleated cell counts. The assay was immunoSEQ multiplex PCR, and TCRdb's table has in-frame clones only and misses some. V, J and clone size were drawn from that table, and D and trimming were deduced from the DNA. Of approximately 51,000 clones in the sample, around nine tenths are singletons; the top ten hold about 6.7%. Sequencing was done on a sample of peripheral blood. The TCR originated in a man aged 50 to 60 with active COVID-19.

CDR3 region: CASSVEGLDGNTIYF. The CDR3 DNA reads as TGTGCCAGCAGCGTAGAGGGGTTGGATGGAAACACCATATATTTT. The V gene is TRBV9, the J gene TRBJ1-3; D perhaps matches TRBD1 (5 bases). The CDR3 spans 15 residues. Germline CDR1 SGDLS, CDR2 YYNGEE. Between the trimmed V and J ends, which lost 0 bases and 3 bases, there was a span of 10 bases.